This T cell receptor beta chain was recovered during a study of blood T cells in healthy people across ages. V was cut by 3 bases and J by 0 bases, with 18 bases left in between. CDR3 size: 16 residues. The germline V gene has CDR1 DFQATT and CDR2 SNEGSKA (reference sequence). For this clonotype: Its target is not known.

Together with a sample-barcoded 5' primer, a J-beta primer mix was included in a second PCR lasting about 7 to 11 cycles. One entry per CDR3 protein, called by TCRdb with MiXCR from the 5' RACE reads. The table lists some 920,000 distinct CDR3 sequences, roughly 51% of them singletons. Study results and limitations: The long-lived group displayed more naive CD4+ cells, plus higher diversity, than the aged donors did. Strong correlation existed between TCR beta diversity and naive T cell percentage.

The TCR was taken from a woman in her sixties in good health. This rearrangement joins TRBV20-1 to TRBJ2-7; D is unclear. Sample: blood. CDR3 DNA sequence: TGCAGTGCTAGCGAAAAGACCGGGTCGGACTCCTACGAGCAGTACTTC. It translates to CSASEKTGSDSYEQYF.